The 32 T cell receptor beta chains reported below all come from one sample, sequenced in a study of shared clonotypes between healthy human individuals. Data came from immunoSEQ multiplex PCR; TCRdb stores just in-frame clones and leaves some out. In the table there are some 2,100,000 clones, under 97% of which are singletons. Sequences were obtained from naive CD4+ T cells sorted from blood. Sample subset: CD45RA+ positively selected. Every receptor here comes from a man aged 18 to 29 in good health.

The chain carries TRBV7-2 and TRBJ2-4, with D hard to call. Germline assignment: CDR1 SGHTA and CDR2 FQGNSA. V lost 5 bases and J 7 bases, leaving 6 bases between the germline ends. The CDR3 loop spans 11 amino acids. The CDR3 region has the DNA TGTGCCAGCAGCGAAATTAACATTCAGTACTTC. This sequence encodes CASSEINIQYF.

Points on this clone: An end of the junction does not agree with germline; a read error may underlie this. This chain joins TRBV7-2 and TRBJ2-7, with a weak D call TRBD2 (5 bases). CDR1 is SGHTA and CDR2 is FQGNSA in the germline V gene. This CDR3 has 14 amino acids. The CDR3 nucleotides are TGTGCCAGCAGCGTAGCGCAGGCCCCCGGCGAGCAGTACTTC. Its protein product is CASSVAQAPGEQYF.

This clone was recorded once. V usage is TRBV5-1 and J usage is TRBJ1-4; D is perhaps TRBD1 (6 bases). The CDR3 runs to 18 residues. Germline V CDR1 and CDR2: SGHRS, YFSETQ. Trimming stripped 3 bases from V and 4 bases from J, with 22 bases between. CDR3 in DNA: TGCGCCAGCAGCTGGAACCCTCAGGGATTAGGGGGTAATGAAAAACTGTTTTTT. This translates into CASSWNPQGLGGNEKLFF. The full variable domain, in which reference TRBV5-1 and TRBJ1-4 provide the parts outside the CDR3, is KAGVTQTPRYLIKTRGQQVTLSCSPISGHRSVSWYQQTPGQGLQFLFEYFSETQRNKGNFPGRFSGRQFSNSRSEMNVSTLELGDSALYLCASSWNPQGLGGNEKLFFGSGTQLSVL.

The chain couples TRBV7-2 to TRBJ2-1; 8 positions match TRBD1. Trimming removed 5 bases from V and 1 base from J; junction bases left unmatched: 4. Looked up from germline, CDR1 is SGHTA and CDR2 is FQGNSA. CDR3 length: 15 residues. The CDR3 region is CASSPWTGSYNEQFF. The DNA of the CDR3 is TGTGCCAGCAGCCCTTGGACAGGGTCCTACAATGAGCAGTTCTTC.

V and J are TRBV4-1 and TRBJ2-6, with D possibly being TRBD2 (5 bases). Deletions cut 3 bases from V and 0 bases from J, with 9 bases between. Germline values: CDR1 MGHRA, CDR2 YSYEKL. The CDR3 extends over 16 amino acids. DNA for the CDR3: TGCGCCAGCAGCCACATCGGGGACTCTGGGGCCAACGTCCTGACTTTC. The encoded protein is CASSHIGDSGANVLTF.

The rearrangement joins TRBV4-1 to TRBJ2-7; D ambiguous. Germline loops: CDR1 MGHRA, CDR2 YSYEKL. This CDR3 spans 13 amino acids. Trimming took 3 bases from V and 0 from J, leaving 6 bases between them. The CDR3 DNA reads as TGCGCCAGCAGCCAGGGTCCCTCCTACGAGCAGTACTTC. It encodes CASSQGPSYEQYF.

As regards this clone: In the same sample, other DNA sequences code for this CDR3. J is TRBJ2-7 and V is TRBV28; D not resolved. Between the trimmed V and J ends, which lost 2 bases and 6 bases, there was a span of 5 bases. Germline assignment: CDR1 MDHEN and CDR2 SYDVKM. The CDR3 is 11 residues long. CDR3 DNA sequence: TGTGCCAGCAGTTTAGTGGGCGAGCAGTACTTC. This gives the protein CASSLVGEQYF. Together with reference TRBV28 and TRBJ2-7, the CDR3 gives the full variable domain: DVKVTQSSRYLVKRTGEKVFLECVQDMDHENMFWYRQDPGLGLRLIYFSYDVKMKEKGDIPEGYSVSREKKERFSLILESASTNQTSMYLCASSLVGEQYFGPGTRLTVT.

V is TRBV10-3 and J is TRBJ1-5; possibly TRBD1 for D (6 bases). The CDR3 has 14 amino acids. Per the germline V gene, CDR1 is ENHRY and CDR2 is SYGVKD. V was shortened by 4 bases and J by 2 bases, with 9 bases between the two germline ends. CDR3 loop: CAISARGGNQPQHF. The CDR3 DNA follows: TGTGCCATCAGTGCCAGGGGTGGCAATCAGCCCCAGCATTTT.

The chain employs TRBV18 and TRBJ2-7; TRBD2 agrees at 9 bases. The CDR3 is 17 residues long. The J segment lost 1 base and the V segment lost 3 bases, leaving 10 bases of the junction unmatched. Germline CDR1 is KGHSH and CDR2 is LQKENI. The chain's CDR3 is CASSPPVGAGGSYEQYF. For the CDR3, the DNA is TGTGCCAGCTCACCTCCCGTGGGAGCGGGAGGTTCCTACGAGCAGTACTTC.

The chain's CDR3 is CASSQPGQNYGYTF. DNA of the CDR3: TGTGCCAGCAGTCAACCGGGACAGAACTATGGCTACACCTTC. The rearrangement links TRBV6-5 to TRBJ1-2; 7 bases fit TRBD1. This CDR3 spans 14 amino acids. The J segment lost 2 bases and the V segment lost 5 bases, leaving 5 bases of the junction unmatched. Germline CDR1 reads MNHEY; CDR2 reads SVGAGI.

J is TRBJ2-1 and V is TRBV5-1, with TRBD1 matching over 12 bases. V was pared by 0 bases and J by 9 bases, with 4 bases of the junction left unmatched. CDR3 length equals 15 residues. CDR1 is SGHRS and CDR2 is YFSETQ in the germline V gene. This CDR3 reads CASSLAGDRGLEQFF. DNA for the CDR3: TGCGCCAGCAGCTTGGCCGGGGACAGGGGGCTTGAGCAGTTCTTC.

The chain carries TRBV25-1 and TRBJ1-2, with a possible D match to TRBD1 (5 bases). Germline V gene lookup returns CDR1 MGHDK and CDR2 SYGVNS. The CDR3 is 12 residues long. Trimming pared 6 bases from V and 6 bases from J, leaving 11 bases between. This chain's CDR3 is CASRETDHGYTF. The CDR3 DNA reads TGTGCCAGCAGAGAGACAGACCATGGCTACACCTTC.

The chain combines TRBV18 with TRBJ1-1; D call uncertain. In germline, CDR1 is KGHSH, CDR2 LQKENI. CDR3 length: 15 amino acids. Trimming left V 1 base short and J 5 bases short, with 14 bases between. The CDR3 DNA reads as TGTGCCAGCTCACCACGAACGGGAAGAGGGACTGAAGCTTTCTTT. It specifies CASSPRTGRGTEAFF.

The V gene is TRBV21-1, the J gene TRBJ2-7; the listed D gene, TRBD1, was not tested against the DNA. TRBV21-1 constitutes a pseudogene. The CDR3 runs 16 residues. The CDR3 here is CASSKKFLDRDYEQYF. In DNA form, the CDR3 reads TGTGCCAGCAGCAAAAAGTTTCTGGACAGGGATTACGAGCAGTACTTC.

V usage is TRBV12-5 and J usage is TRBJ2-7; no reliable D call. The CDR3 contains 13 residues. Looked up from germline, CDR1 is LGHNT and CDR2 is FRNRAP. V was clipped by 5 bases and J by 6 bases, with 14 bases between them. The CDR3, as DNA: TGTGCTAGTGGTGCCGGTCCACCGGGCGAGCAGTACTTC. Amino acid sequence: CASGAGPPGEQYF.

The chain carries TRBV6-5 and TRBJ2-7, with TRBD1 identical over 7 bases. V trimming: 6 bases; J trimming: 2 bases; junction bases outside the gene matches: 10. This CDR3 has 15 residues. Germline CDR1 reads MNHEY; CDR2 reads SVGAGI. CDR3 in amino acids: CASSQTGVLPYEQYF. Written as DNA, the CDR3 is TGTGCCAGCAGCCAAACAGGGGTCTTACCCTACGAGCAGTACTTC.

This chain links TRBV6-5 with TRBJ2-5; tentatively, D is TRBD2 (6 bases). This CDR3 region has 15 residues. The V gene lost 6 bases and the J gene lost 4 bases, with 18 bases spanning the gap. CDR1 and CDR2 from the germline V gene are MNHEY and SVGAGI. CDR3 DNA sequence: TGTGCCAGCAGCGGCGGGGATGTTGGTCGAGAGACCCAGTACTTC. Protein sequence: CASSGGDVGRETQYF.

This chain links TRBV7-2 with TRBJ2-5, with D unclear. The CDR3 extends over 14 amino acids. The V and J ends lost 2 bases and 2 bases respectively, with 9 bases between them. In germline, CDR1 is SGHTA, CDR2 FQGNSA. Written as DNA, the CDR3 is TGTGCCAGCAGCTTATCATTTGTACAAGAGACCCAGTACTTC. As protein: CASSLSFVQETQYF.

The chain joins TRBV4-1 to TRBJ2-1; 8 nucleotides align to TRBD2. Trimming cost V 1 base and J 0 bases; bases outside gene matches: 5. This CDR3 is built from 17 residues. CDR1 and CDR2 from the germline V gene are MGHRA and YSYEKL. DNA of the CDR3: TGCGCCAGCAGCCAAGGGCTAGCGGGTAGCTCCTACAATGAGCAGTTCTTC. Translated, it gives CASSQGLAGSSYNEQFF.

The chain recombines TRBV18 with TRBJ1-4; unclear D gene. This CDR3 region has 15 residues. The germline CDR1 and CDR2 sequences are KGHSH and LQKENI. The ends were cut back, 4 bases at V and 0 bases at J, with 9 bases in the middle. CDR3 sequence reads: CASSQEIATNEKLFF. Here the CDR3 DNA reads TGTGCCAGCTCACAGGAGATTGCAACTAATGAAAAACTGTTTTTT.

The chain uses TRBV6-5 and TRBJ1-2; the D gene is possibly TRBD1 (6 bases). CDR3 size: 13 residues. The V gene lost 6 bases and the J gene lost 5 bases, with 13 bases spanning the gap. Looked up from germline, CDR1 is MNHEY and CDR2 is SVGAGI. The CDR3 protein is CASSRRQDYGYTF. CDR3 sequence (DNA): TGTGCCAGCAGCCGTCGACAGGATTATGGCTACACCTTC.

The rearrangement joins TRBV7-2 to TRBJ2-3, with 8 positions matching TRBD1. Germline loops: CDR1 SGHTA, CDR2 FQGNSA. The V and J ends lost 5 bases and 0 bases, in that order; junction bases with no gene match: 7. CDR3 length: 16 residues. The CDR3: CASSLLRQGSTDTQYF. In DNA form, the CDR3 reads TGTGCCAGCAGCCTGTTGCGACAGGGGAGCACAGATACGCAGTATTTT.

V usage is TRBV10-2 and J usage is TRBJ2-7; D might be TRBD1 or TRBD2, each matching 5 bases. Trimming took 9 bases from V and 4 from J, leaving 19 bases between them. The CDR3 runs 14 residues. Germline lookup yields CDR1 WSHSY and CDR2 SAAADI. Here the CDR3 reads CASSPGLPGYEQYF. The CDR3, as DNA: TGCGCCAGTAGCCCGGGGCTCCCAGGATACGAGCAGTACTTC.

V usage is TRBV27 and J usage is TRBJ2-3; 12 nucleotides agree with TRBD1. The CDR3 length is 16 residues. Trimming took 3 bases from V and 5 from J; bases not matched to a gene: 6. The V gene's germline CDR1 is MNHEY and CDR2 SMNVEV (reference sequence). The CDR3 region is CASSFVGTGGLDTQYF. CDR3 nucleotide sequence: TGTGCCAGCAGTTTCGTCGGGACAGGGGGCCTAGATACGCAGTATTTT.

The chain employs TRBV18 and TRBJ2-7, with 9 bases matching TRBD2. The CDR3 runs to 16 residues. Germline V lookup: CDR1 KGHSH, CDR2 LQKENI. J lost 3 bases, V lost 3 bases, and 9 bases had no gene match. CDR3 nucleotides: TGTGCCAGCTCACCGATACTAGCGGGTTTACGCTACGAGCAGTACTTC. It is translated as CASSPILAGLRYEQYF.

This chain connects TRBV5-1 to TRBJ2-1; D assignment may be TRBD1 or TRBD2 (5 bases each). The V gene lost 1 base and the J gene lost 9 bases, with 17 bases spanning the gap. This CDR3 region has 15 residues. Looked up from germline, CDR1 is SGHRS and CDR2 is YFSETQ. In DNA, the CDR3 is TGCGCCAGCAGCTTGTGGGACCCCTCGAGAAGTGAGCAGTTCTTC. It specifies CASSLWDPSRSEQFF.

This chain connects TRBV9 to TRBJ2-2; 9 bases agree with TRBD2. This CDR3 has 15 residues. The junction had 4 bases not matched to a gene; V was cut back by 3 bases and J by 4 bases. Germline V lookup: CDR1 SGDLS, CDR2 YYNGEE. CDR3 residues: CASSGSGSITGELFF. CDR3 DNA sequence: TGTGCCAGCAGCGGTAGCGGGAGCATCACCGGGGAGCTGTTTTTT.

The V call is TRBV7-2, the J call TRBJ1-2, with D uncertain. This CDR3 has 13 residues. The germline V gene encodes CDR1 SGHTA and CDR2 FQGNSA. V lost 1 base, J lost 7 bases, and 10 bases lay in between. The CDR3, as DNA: TGTGCCAGCAGCTTAGAGGTATCCGGTGGCTACACCTTC. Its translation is CASSLEVSGGYTF.

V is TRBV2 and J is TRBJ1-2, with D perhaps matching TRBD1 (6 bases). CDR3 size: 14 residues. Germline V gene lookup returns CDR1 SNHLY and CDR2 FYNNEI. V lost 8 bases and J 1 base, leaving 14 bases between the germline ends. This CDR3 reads CASRQQGSNYGYTF. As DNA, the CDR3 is TGTGCCAGCCGGCAACAGGGAAGTAACTATGGCTACACCTTC.

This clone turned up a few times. CDR3 protein: CASSLREWGDTQYF. The CDR3, as DNA: TGTGCCAGCAGCCTCCGCGAGTGGGGAGATACGCAGTATTTT. V usage is TRBV7-3 and J usage is TRBJ2-3; D remains unclear. This CDR3 has 14 residues. From germline, CDR1 is SGHTA and CDR2 FQGTGA. Between the trimmed V and J ends, which lost 5 bases and 5 bases, there was a span of 14 bases.

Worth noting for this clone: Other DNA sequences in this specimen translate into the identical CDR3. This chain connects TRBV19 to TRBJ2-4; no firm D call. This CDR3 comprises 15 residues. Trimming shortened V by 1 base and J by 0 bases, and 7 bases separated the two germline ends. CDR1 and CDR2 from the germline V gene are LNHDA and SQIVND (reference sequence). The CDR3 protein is CASSIAGLAKNIQYF. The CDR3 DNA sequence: TGTGCCAGTAGTATAGCGGGTCTAGCCAAAAACATTCAGTACTTC. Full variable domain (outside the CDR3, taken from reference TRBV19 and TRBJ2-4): DGGITQSPKYLFRKEGQNVTLSCEQNLNHDAMYWYRQDPGQGLRLIYYSQIVNDFQKGDIAEGYSVSREKKESFPLTVTSAQKNPTAFYLCASSIAGLAKNIQYFGAGTRLSVL.

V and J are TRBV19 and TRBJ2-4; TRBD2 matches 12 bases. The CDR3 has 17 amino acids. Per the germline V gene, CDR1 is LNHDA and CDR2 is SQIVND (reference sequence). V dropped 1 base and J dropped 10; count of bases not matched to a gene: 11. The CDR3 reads CASSIGLAGASTSIQYF. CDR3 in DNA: TGTGCCAGTAGTATAGGACTAGCGGGGGCCTCGACTTCAATTCAGTACTTC.